This T cell receptor beta chain was sequenced for a study of OX40 agonist ivuxolimab in advanced cancers. Across the study: Patients received ivuxolimab, an intravenous treatment, every 2 weeks at 0.01 to 10 mg/kg.

The CDR3 has 14 amino acids. Looked up from germline, CDR1 is LGHNT and CDR2 is FRNRAP. V shed 1 base and J shed 6 bases, with 11 bases lying between them. Regarding this clone: The target antigen is unknown.

Measured with immunoSEQ multiplex PCR; TCRdb has only the in-frame clones, and not every one. The repertoire holds tens of thousands of clones, with around nine tenths as singletons. The study's findings and limits: Part of the nonresponder group also had normalized T-cell clonal expansion that was low.

This chain joins TRBV12-5 and TRBJ2-3, with D perhaps TRBD1 or TRBD2 (5 bases each). The sequence came from an adult with an advanced solid tumor such as melanoma, head and neck, liver or kidney cancer. The sequenced sample was CD4+ or CD8+ T cells sorted from blood, obtained in a trial of the OX40 agonist ivuxolimab. In nucleotides, the CDR3 is TGTGCTAGTGGTTTGGGGGGGTTTTGGGATACGCAGTATTTT. Its protein is CASGLGGFWDTQYF.